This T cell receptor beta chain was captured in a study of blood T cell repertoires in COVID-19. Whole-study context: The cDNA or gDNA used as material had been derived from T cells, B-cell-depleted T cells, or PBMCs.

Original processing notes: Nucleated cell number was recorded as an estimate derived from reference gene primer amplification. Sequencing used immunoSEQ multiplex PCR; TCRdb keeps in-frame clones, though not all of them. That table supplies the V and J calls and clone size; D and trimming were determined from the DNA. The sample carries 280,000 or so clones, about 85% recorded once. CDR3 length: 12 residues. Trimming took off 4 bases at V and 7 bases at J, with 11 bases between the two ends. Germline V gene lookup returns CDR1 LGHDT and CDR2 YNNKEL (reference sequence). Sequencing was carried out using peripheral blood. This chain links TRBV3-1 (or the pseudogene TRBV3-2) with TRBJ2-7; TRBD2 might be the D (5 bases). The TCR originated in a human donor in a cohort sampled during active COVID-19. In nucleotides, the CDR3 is TGTGCCAGCAGCCCCTACAGAGGGGAGCAGTACTTC. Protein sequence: CASSPYRGEQYF.